This T cell receptor beta chain originates from a study of response to subunit inactivated influenza vaccine. The germline CDR1 and CDR2 sequences are MNHEY and SVGEGT. Trimming removed 5 bases from V and 2 bases from J; junction bases left unmatched: 5. The CDR3 sequence is 15 residues long. This clonotype was recorded many times. Using its own MiXCR run on the RT-PCR reads, TCRdb lists one record per CDR3 protein. Of about 570,000 distinct CDR3 sequences in the sample, roughly 10% were seen once. The sample was also linked to a second study, of T cells expressing NK-cell markers. From that study: Scientists made TCR beta cDNA using 5'RACE template switching with UMIs. The sequencing cohort of eight donors included seven HCMV-seropositive individuals and one seronegative individual.

The J gene is TRBJ2-1, the V gene TRBV6-2 or TRBV6-3, with TRBD2 matching over 8 bases. The TCR was taken from a man aged 45-65 years who received an inactivated influenza vaccine. The sequencing used PBMCs from blood, collected on the day of vaccination. The CDR3 spells CASSLAGPPYNEQFF. The CDR3 coding sequence is TGTGCCAGCAGTCTAGCGGGCCCCCCCTACAATGAGCAGTTCTTC.